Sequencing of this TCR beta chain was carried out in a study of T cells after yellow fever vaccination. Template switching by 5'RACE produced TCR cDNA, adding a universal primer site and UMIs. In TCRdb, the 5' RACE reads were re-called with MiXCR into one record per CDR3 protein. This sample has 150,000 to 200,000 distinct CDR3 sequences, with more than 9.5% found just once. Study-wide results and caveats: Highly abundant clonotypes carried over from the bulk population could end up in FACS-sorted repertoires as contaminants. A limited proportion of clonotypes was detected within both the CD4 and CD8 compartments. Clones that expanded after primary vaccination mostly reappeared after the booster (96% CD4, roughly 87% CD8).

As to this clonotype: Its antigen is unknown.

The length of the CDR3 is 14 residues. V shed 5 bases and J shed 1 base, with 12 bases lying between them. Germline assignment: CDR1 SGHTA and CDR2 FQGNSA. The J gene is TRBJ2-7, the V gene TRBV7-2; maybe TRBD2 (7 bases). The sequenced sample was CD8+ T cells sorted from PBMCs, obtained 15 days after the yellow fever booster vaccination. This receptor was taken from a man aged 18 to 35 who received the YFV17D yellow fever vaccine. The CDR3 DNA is TGTGCCAGCAGCCCGAGGGGGGGATCCTACGAGCAGTACGTC. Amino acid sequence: CASSPRGGSYEQYV.